This paragraph covers one T cell receptor (beta chain) sequence. Its antigen remains unidentified. The cohort was made up of 500 to 850 healthy bone marrow donors. At the time of sampling, all cohort members were nominally healthy, though unrecorded immune exposures were likely present. The donor tested CMV seronegative and was one of the 352 seronegative cohort members. Every donor gave a peripheral blood sample, and the peripheral blood mononuclear cells from that sample were used for TCR beta sequencing. The Qiagen DNeasy Blood Extraction Kit was used to extract genomic DNA from the blood cell samples. The library was made by the immunoSEQ multiplex PCR assay. A mixture of 60 forward primers for TCR Vbeta segments and 13 reverse primers for TCR Jbeta segments was used in the multiplex PCR. Amplification of the CDR3 region of rearranged TCR beta genes was performed with a multiplex PCR assay on genomic DNA. The amplified TCR beta libraries were sequenced on the Illumina HiSeq System as 87-base-pair reads. The study's processing was this. A later analysis counted around 72 million unique TCR beta chains across the 700 or so repertoires, and roughly 9.9 million of these chains were shared by at least two donors. Raw reads were error-corrected and collapsed into unique sequences by a nearest-neighbor algorithm in which closely related sequences were merged to remove PCR and sequencing errors. Alignment of CDR3 sequences to IMGT reference sequences was used to assign V, D and J gene segments. For a sequence to be retained, at least a six-nucleotide match to both a V gene segment and a J gene segment was required. A rearrangement was called productive if the CDR3 had no stop codons and remained in frame with V and J, and every other rearrangement was called non-productive. Following IMGT convention, CDR3 was defined as the stretch from the second conserved V-encoded cysteine up to the conserved J-encoded phenylalanine. Sequences without an unambiguous match to a single V gene segment were excluded from the earlier analysis of over 500 of the donors. In an earlier analysis of a few hundred of the donors, V segments were called functional above 56.7% productive rearrangements and were called segregating when the between-donor standard deviation exceeded 5%. To diagnose cytomegalovirus status from the catalog of TCR beta chain sequences, a statistical classification framework was built. A later analysis assigned V and J genes by comparing TCR nucleotide sequences with IMGT/GENE-DB human TR gene sequences. The TCRdist pipeline was used in a later analysis to assign CDR3 sequences and most-parsimonious VDJ recombination scenarios. A later analysis defined each TCR beta chain by its CDR3 amino acid sequence plus V-gene family, and excluded reads lacking a unique V-gene family. To address suspected cross-contamination and a sequencing artifact, a later analysis removed 592 highly shared, low-generation-probability nucleotide sequences. A later analysis calculated a clonal expansion index for each public chain from normalized within-repertoire ranks of inferred template counts. In a later analysis, generation probabilities were computed using a VDJ recombination model fitted to out-of-frame rearrangements, and the results were checked against IGoR. Hypergeometric tests were used in a later analysis to score TCR-TCR, TCR-HLA and TCR-CMV co-occurrence, with a repertoire-size bias correction applied to the TCR pairs. A later analysis estimated false discovery rates by permuting HLA or CMV assignments 20 times. In a later analysis, co-occurring TCRs were grouped using DBSCAN, with TCRdist sequence similarity added in when clustering inside HLA-allele-positive subsets. Repertoires with fewer than 30,000 or more than 120,000 public chains were left out of co-occurrence clustering, as were five repertoires with anomalous nucleotide sharing. TCRdb limited this immuneACCESS table to in-frame rearrangements with V and J called. A share of clones is missing; checked studies link under half to unresolved V genes, and the rest is unexplained. V, J and clone size were drawn from that table, and D and trimming were deduced from the DNA. The sample's records list about 96,000 clones. The ten largest clones add up to 3% to 3.5% of the sample.

The data were obtained in a study of cytomegalovirus exposure and HLA in healthy donors (dated by TCRdb to the late 2010s). About the study as a whole: An earlier analysis of more than 550 of the donors reported approximately 260 Gb of sequence data and 117 million unique TCR beta sequences obtained from about 179 million T cells. About 320 gigabases of sequencing data and 70 million to 85 million unique TCR sequences were included in an early release covering 550 to 800 HLA-typed donors. The genetic ancestry cluster associated with self-reported Caucasian donors included approximately 85% of the 300 to 400 genotyped donors. The study was designed to test whether signatures of past pathogen exposure could be identified by cataloging public T cell receptors. Using immunosequencing, the study profiled T cell repertoires from about 620 subjects and related those repertoires to cytomegalovirus serostatus. Besides the first cohort of roughly 660 subjects, a separate validation cohort made up of 120 or so different subjects was used. The study combined high-throughput TCR immunosequencing, statistical association of individual TCRs with disease status, and machine learning to predict cytomegalovirus infection status. A later analysis re-examined previously published TCR beta repertoires from 600 to 700 donors and added high-resolution HLA genotyping to investigate patterns of TCR occurrence. The later analysis used no new phenotypic data to find candidate immune exposures, relying instead on TCR beta sequences and their occurrence across donors. In an earlier analysis of a few hundred of the donors, high-throughput TCR beta sequencing was used to judge whether each TCR beta V gene segment behaved as functional or pseudogenic. Donor age, sex, ethnicity and CMV serostatus were compiled alongside the repertoire data. A later genetic analysis used genome-wide SNP genotypes for about 55% of the 666 donors, treating that subset as a discovery cohort. All discovery cohort repertoires had been generated using a single sequencing platform. HLA typing covered class I and class II loci at four-digit resolution. Typing coverage varied by locus: roughly 629-630 donors for A, B, C, DRB1 and DQB1; roughly 510 for DQA1; about 600 for DPA1; roughly 450 for DPB1. A handful of DR-DQ haplotypes were handled as single units for association and clustering because linkage in the cohort was strong. Among some 410 genotyped donors of the cohort, an average of around 240,000 unique TCR beta nucleotide sequences was sequenced per donor, of which about 18% were non-productive. Beyond this particular receptor, the publication reports: In a later analysis, several top co-occurrence clusters were reported to appear linked to parvovirus B19, influenza, CMV and Epstein-Barr virus. A few of the identified cytomegalovirus-associated TCR beta chains were confirmed in vitro to be specific for cytomegalovirus antigens. A total of 150 to 200 TCR beta chains were listed by the study as associated with cytomegalovirus. Roughly uniform sequencing depth across donors was assumed in presence/absence analyses, although this assumption may not hold. In a later analysis, HLA-associated TCR beta chains were found to be more clonally expanded and to have lower generation probabilities than equally common non-associated chains. V-gene and J-gene trimming of TCR beta chains was associated with a missense DCLRE1C variant in a later genetic analysis, and the association was replicated in an independent cohort. Immune exposure information for the cohort was limited to CMV serostatus. According to a later genetic analysis, donors in an Asian-associated ancestry cluster had fewer N-insertions in productive TCRs than the approximately 650-donor mean. According to a later analysis, TCR association rates differed among HLA loci, with DRB1 alleles showing the most associated TCRs and HLA-C alleles showing the fewest. Correlated functional status among segregating V segments might reflect linkage disequilibrium, but an unknown experimental factor could not be ruled out. A cluster of highly shared sequence variants was judged likely to be a technical artifact of the sequencing pipeline. The classifier was reported to diagnose cytomegalovirus status with high specificity and sensitivity in both the original cohort and the validation cohort. A further reported finding was that TCR beta sequences accurately predicted the HLA-A and HLA-B alleles for most subjects in the first cohort. Most CMV-associated TCR beta chains appeared to be HLA-restricted in a later analysis, and the HLA associations seemed to be driven largely by CMV exposure. Because HLA typing was unavailable for some donors at each locus, only the typed subset was used in association tests. According to the authors, the approach could potentially be generalized to other disease states and immunological phenotypes. Assigning TCR associations to individual alleles was difficult when HLA alleles, especially DR and DQ, strongly co-occurred. The earlier analysis of approximately 540 of the donors excluded 15 to 20 rarely observed V segments, including chromosome 9 orphons, because counts were too low. While some public TCRs were present in many individuals, most TCR sequences turned up only very rarely across donors. Because the 87-base-pair reads could not distinguish some IMGT-functional V segments, including TRBV6-2 and TRBV6-3, those segments were excluded. This cohort had only TCR beta chains sequenced, and the lack of alpha or paired-chain data limited which features could be detected. At a false discovery rate of 0.05, a later analysis linked about 17,000 TCR beta sequences to specific HLA alleles. An earlier analysis of 587 of the donors showed that most TCR beta V segments appeared in productive rearrangements either about 90% or about 30% of the time, which broadly matched IMGT annotations.

Reading the germline V gene gives CDR1 MNHEY and CDR2 SVGAGI. CDR3 length: 13 amino acids, cysteine to phenylalanine. Solely the CDR3 DNA is kept, with 39 bases framed from the first base. V was cut back by 7 bases and J by 8 bases, leaving a gap of 14 bases between them. The sample consisted of PBMCs. The TCR sequence derives from a woman aged 25 to 39 in good health and CMV-seronegative. The sequence joins TRBV6-5 to TRBJ1-4, with the D segment identity uncertain. The encoded CDR3 is CASTPSTGEKLFF. The nucleotide sequence is given as TGTGCCAGCACGCCATCCACGGGGGAAAAACTGTTTTTT.